A single sample is the source of the 9 T cell receptor beta chains below, sequenced in a study of monozygotic twins with inflammatory bowel disease. TCRdb re-called the 5' RACE reads and catalogs CDR3 proteins one per entry, DNA excluded. This listing includes a few hundred thousand distinct CDR3 sequences. The sequenced material came from blood. The receptors were sampled from a human donor with ulcerative colitis or Crohn's disease, or a healthy co-twin of an affected twin (not recorded which).

The chain joins TRBV20-1 to TRBJ1-6; the D call from TCRdb, TRBD1, cannot be confirmed without DNA. This CDR3 has 15 residues. Germline V lookup: CDR1 DFQATT, CDR2 SNEGSKA (reference sequence). The CDR3 sequence: CSAPGGRGVDSPLHF.

This chain joins TRBV7-3 and TRBJ2-2. The CDR3 is 13 amino acids. CDR1 and CDR2 from the germline V gene are SGHTA and FQGTGA. CDR3 loop: CASSSRDFGELFF.

V is TRBV5-1 and J is TRBJ2-1; TCRdb picks TRBD2, but there is no DNA to check that call. Germline V gene lookup returns CDR1 SGHRS and CDR2 YFSETQ. This CDR3 region has 17 residues. The CDR3 spells CASSPAPLAGVYNEQFF.

The gene calls are TRBV20-1 and TRBJ2-7; TCRdb's assignment of TRBD2 cannot be checked, as there is no DNA. Germline V gives CDR1 DFQATT, CDR2 SNEGSKA (reference sequence). This CDR3 has 13 residues. This chain's CDR3 is CSARGTSSYEQYF.

This chain joins TRBV13 and TRBJ2-3; as DNA is missing, the TRBD2 call by TCRdb cannot be tested. The CDR3 length is 17 residues. CDR1 is PRHDT, CDR2 FYEKMQ, per germline (reference sequence). CDR3 in amino acids: CASSFLGWSGGNNTQYF. The full variable domain, its missing parts supplied by reference TRBV13 and TRBJ2-3, is AAGVIQSPRHLIKEKRETATLKCYPIPRHDTVYWYQQGPGQDPQFLISFYEKMQSDKGSIPDRFSAQQFSDYHSELNMSSLELGDSALYFCASSFLGWSGGNNTQYFGPGTRLTVL.

The chain couples TRBV2 to TRBJ2-5; lacking DNA, the TRBD2 call made by TCRdb goes unchecked. Germline CDR1 SNHLY, CDR2 FYNNEI. The CDR3 runs 15 residues. CDR3 in amino acids: CASRERIAGSETQYF. Looking up the rest from reference TRBV2 and TRBJ2-5 gives the full variable domain: EPEVTQTPSHQVTQMGQEVILRCVPISNHLYFYWYRQILGQKVEFLVSFYNNEISEKSEIFDDQFSVERPDGSNFTLKIRSTKLEDSAMYFCASRERIAGSETQYFGPGTRLLVL.

The V and J genes are TRBV29-1 and TRBJ2-5; TCRdb reports TRBD2, a call that lacks DNA to check it against. CDR1 is SQVTM and CDR2 is ANQGSEA in the germline V gene. CDR3 length: 14 amino acids. CDR3 protein: CSASGGEDGETQYF.

J is TRBJ2-7 and V is TRBV27; the D gene TCRdb calls, TRBD1, cannot be checked with no DNA. This CDR3 comprises 13 residues. Germline lookup yields CDR1 MNHEY and CDR2 SMNVEV (reference sequence). The CDR3 loop is CASSRDRLHEQYF.

The chain joins TRBV18 to TRBJ1-4. The CDR3 is 15 amino acids. Germline V gene lookup returns CDR1 KGHSH and CDR2 LQKENI. This CDR3 is CASSSRGAFNEKLFF.